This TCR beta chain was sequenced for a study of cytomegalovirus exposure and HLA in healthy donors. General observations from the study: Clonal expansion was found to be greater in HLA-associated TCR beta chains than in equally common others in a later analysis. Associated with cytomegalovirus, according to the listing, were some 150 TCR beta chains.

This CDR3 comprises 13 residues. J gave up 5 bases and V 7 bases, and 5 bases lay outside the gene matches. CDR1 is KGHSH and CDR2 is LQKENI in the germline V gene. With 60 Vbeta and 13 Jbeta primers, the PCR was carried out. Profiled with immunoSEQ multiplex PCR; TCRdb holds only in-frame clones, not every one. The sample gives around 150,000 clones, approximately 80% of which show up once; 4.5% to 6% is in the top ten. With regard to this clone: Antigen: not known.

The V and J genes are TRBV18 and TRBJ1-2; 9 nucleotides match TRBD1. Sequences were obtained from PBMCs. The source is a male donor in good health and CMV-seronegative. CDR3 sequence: CASLPGTGYGYTF. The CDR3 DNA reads TGTGCCAGCTTACCTGGGACAGGGTATGGCTACACCTTC.